This note documents a single T cell receptor (beta chain) sequence. What it binds is unknown. This CDR3 is built from 17 residues. Germline loops: CDR1 SGHAT, CDR2 FQDESV (reference sequence). V lost 5 bases, J lost 1 base, and 13 bases stayed unmatched. For TCRbeta, the library was prepared with unique molecular identifiers. TCRdb independently ran MiXCR on the PCR reads; one entry per CDR3 protein. The sample carries just over 950,000 distinct CDR3 sequences, about 26% recorded once. The data stem from a study of T-cell reconstitution after alpha-beta-depleted transplantation in children. Study-wide results and limits: Newly generated T cells supplied most T-cell counts and diversity one year post-transplant. As was reported, about two months after transplant, alpha-beta T cells came from several hundred expanded graft clones. Some patients' high day-60 TCRbeta diversity was traced to surviving recipient T cells and thymic progenitors.

The TCR originated in a boy younger than two who had a stem cell transplant for SCID, so the T cells may come from the graft donor. V is TRBV11-1 and J is TRBJ2-5, with TRBD2 matching 7 bases. The sequenced sample was PBMCs, mostly from graft donor cells, obtained 360 days after TCRalphabeta/CD19-depleted stem cell transplant. CDR3 region: CASSIRSGLPIQETQYF. CDR3 sequence (DNA): TGTGCCAGCAGCATAAGGTCGGGACTACCTATCCAAGAGACCCAGTACTTC.